This T cell receptor (beta chain) was obtained from a study of CD8+ T cells in alopecia areata (dated by TCRdb to between 2017 and 2018). Study-level background: Treated patients were enrolled in an open-label pilot trial of oral tofacitinib at 5 to 10 mg twice daily for moderate-to-severe alopecia areata. Tofacitinib was given for 6 to 18 months, followed by 6 months of follow-up off drug to assess delayed response and recurrence. For the treated patients, the SALT score, which quantifies what percentage of scalp surface area is affected, served as the measure of disease severity. To study T cell clonal expansion in alopecia areata, the researchers applied high-throughput TCRbeta sequencing to both the C3H/HeJ mouse model and human patients. Scalp tissue and sorted CD4+ and CD8+ peripheral blood T cells from patchy and totalis/universalis alopecia areata patients and from healthy controls were covered by human TCRbeta sequencing. Tofacitinib-treated patients had biopsies at baseline and at 4 and 24 weeks of treatment, with a later scalp biopsy in several patients. Clonality in the scalp was compared among normal scalp (n=4), patchy alopecia areata scalp (n=8), and alopecia totalis/universalis scalp (n=8). RNA was obtained with the PAXgene miRNA kit for fixed scalp, the miRNeasy kit for PBMCs, and the RNeasy kit for mouse skin. TCRbeta CDR3 regions were amplified by immunoSEQ multiplex PCR with 35 Vbeta forward and 13 Jbeta reverse primers. What the authors observed across the whole study: Compared with normal scalp, lesional scalp had higher clonality and more expanded CD8+ clones, particularly in alopecia totalis/universalis, a pattern that suggests antigenic drive. Because the treated cohort was small and included a single nonresponder, larger studies are needed to assess links between baseline CD8+ expansion and response. Scalp clonality and the number of expanded CD8+ clones among the top 100 scalp clones were significantly decreased by tofacitinib. Shared TCR sequences between patients were less evident than in mice, which may be partly attributable to HLA diversity in the patient population. During tofacitinib treatment, many expanded lesional clones stuck around in both scalp and blood, and this persistence may partly explain why relapse happens after treatment is stopped. Scalp TCR repertoire analysis is complicated because resident alphabeta T cells in normal human skin are also sequenced, whereas mouse skin is dominated by gammadelta T cells.

CDR1 is given as SQVTM and CDR2 as ANQGSEA, both from the germline V gene. Compared with germline, V lacks 6 bases and J lacks 1 base; bases without a gene match: 12. The CDR3 numbers 16 residues from cysteine through phenylalanine. The entry retains the CDR3 DNA only, 48 bases that are in frame from base 1. Notes on this clone: The antigen this receptor binds is unknown. There are no base qualities to consult, and no much larger clone falls within one base.

The label giving this sample's time point can be read as: 24 weeks on oral tofacitinib. What the treatment or condition label conveys for this sample: oral pan-JAK inhibitor, 5-10 mg twice daily. From alopecia areata patients, peripheral blood was collected along with lesional scalp punch biopsies. After PBMCs were isolated by density centrifugation and stained for CD3, CD4 and CD8, a FACSAria was used to sort CD4+ and CD8+ T cells. Receptor amplification or capture employed the immunoSEQ multiplex PCR assay. To provide template for TCR sequencing, every sample had RNA extracted and reverse transcribed into cDNA. First-strand cDNA was synthesized with SuperScript III using a 2:1 mix of oligo-dT and random hexamers. Amplification bias was assessed with a synthetic immune receptor repertoire, and residual bias was removed computationally. Turning to the authors' computational methods: Raw reads were preprocessed for error removal, and CDR3 was defined according to IMGT conventions as running from the conserved cysteine to phenylalanine. Clonality was calculated as 1 minus Shannon entropy normalized by log2 of the number of productive unique TCRs. Scalp TCRbeta sequences were cross-referenced with sorted blood CD4 and CD8 repertoires so that the CD4 or CD8 identity of scalp clones could be inferred. TCRdb re-hosts the immuneACCESS table, in-frame sequences only. Its copies lack some clones; in the studies checked, an unresolved V gene accounts for under half of them, and the cause for the rest is not known. That table supplies the V and J calls and clone size; D and trimming were determined from the DNA. A total of 90,000 to 120,000 clones appear in this sample, roughly 84% of them only once. Of the sample, around 25% is held by the ten largest clones.

The chain was built from TRBV29-1 and TRBJ2-7, with 10 junctional bases fitting TRBD2. This clonotype was sampled from a human donor with alopecia areata. Here the sequenced sample was CD8+ T cells sorted from blood, taken at week 24, from a patient treated with tofacitinib. The base sequence is TGCAGCGTCCGAACCCTTGATAGCGGGGGGTCCTACGAGCAGTACTTC. It translates as CSVRTLDSGGSYEQYF.